A selection of T cell receptor beta chains follows, all from one sample in a study of patients and donors after allogeneic stem cell transplantation. One entry per CDR3 protein results from TCRdb running MiXCR on the RT-PCR reads. The sample contains about 160,000 distinct CDR3 sequences, 24% of which appear only once. Sequences were obtained from blood, either unsorted or a sorted T cell fraction (not recorded which). The source is a human donor who was either an allogeneic HSCT recipient or a stem cell or donor lymphocyte infusion donor (not recorded which). It is not recorded whose cells these are; they may come from a transplant donor. Each CDR3 is given with its conserved first and last residue. A D gene is named only where the DNA matches it firmly. Clone size, where shown, is once, few, many, or a class for clones that have expanded.

cdr3_nt: TGTGCCAGCAGCCCTCGGGACAGCAAGAACTATGGCTACACCTTC
cdr3_aa: CASSPRDSKNYGYTF
d_call: TRBD1
clone_size: few
j_call: TRBJ1-2
v_call: TRBV3-1

cdr3_nt: TGTGCCAGCAGCCTAACAGGGGGCCTGGAGACCCAGTACTTC
cdr3_aa: CASSLTGGLETQYF
d_call: TRBD1
clone_size: .
j_call: TRBJ2-5
v_call: TRBV3-1

cdr3_nt: TGTGCCAGCAGCGTAGCTCCCGATCGTGGCTACACCTTC
cdr3_aa: CASSVAPDRGYTF
d_call: .
clone_size: many
j_call: TRBJ1-2
v_call: TRBV9

cdr3_nt: TGCGCCAGCAGCGTGACAGGGAGTAGCAATCAGCCCCAGCATTTT
cdr3_aa: CASSVTGSSNQPQHF
d_call: TRBD1
clone_size: few
j_call: TRBJ1-5
v_call: TRBV5-1

cdr3_nt: TGTGCCAGCAGCCAAGATTCTACGGCCCGCTATGGCTACACCTTC
cdr3_aa: CASSQDSTARYGYTF
d_call: .
clone_size: few
j_call: TRBJ1-2
v_call: TRBV3-1

cdr3_nt: TGCAGCGTTGAAGACCTGCGCCGGGACAGGGTCAATAATGAGCAGTTCTTC
cdr3_aa: CSVEDLRRDRVNNEQFF
d_call: TRBD1
clone_size: .
j_call: TRBJ2-1
v_call: TRBV29-1

cdr3_nt: TGCAGTGCCCGCGCGCAGGGGGACACTGAAGCTTTCTTT
cdr3_aa: CSARAQGDTEAFF
d_call: TRBD1
clone_size: .
j_call: TRBJ1-1
v_call: TRBV20-1

cdr3_nt: TGTGCCAGCAGCATCCTAGGGGGTGAGACGACTGAAGCTTTCTTT
cdr3_aa: CASSILGGETTEAFF
d_call: .
clone_size: .
j_call: TRBJ1-1
v_call: TRBV27

cdr3_nt: TGTGCCAGCAGCGTAGTTTCTGGTTCCGAGCAGTACTTC
cdr3_aa: CASSVVSGSEQYF
d_call: .
clone_size: .
j_call: TRBJ2-7
v_call: TRBV9

cdr3_nt: TGTGCCAGCAGCCAAGAGGGACTAGCGGGTTACAATGAGCAGTTCTTC
cdr3_aa: CASSQEGLAGYNEQFF
d_call: TRBD2
clone_size: few
j_call: TRBJ2-1
v_call: TRBV14

cdr3_nt: TGTGCCAGCAGCGTCCTTCACGGGACTAGCGGGAGCGATGAGCAGTTCTTC
cdr3_aa: CASSVLHGTSGSDEQFF
d_call: TRBD2
clone_size: .
j_call: TRBJ2-1
v_call: TRBV9

cdr3_nt: TGCAGTGCTACCAGGGGGCGTTCGAATAATTCACCCCTCCACTTT
cdr3_aa: CSATRGRSNNSPLHF
d_call: TRBD1
clone_size: .
j_call: TRBJ1-6
v_call: TRBV20-1

cdr3_nt: TGCAGTGCCGATATAGGACTAGCGGGGGTCTACAATGAGCAGTTCTTC
cdr3_aa: CSADIGLAGVYNEQFF
d_call: TRBD2
clone_size: few
j_call: TRBJ2-1
v_call: TRBV20-1

cdr3_nt: TGTGCCACCAGCCGGGACAGGGCTCACCTGGTCTATGGCTACACCTTC
cdr3_aa: CATSRDRAHLVYGYTF
d_call: TRBD1
clone_size: .
j_call: TRBJ1-2
v_call: TRBV15

cdr3_nt: TGTGCTAGTGGTCCCTCGACCCTGGCGGAGACCCAGTACTTC
cdr3_aa: CASGPSTLAETQYF
d_call: .
clone_size: medium-sized
j_call: TRBJ2-5
v_call: TRBV12-5

cdr3_nt: TGCAGCGTTGGCCGGGACAGGCAGTTCTTC
cdr3_aa: CSVGRDRQFF
d_call: TRBD1
clone_size: .
j_call: TRBJ2-1
v_call: TRBV29-1

cdr3_nt: TGTGCCAGCAGCCTATCCCGGGACAGGGGGCTTCGCACTGAAGCTTTCTTT
cdr3_aa: CASSLSRDRGLRTEAFF
d_call: .
clone_size: .
j_call: TRBJ1-1
v_call: TRBV21-1

cdr3_nt: TGTGCCAGCAGTGATATCCGCTTCCAGACAGGACCCTATGGCTACACCTTC
cdr3_aa: CASSDIRFQTGPYGYTF
d_call: .
clone_size: .
j_call: TRBJ1-2
v_call: TRBV6-1

cdr3_nt: TGCAGTGCTAGCAGGCCGGGACTGAAGTCCTACGAGCAGTACTTC
cdr3_aa: CSASRPGLKSYEQYF
d_call: .
clone_size: .
j_call: TRBJ2-7
v_call: TRBV20-1

cdr3_nt: TGCGCCAGCAGCCAACCGGGACTAAACACAGATACGCAGTATTTT
cdr3_aa: CASSQPGLNTDTQYF
d_call: TRBD2
clone_size: .
j_call: TRBJ2-3
v_call: TRBV5-1

cdr3_nt: TGTGCCAGCAGGGGAGGGGGGAGATTAAGCAATCAGCCCCAGCATTTT
cdr3_aa: CASRGGGRLSNQPQHF
d_call: .
clone_size: .
j_call: TRBJ1-5
v_call: TRBV12-3/TRBV12-4

cdr3_nt: TGCAGCGTTGAAATGGGATCCTACGAGCAGTACTTC
cdr3_aa: CSVEMGSYEQYF
d_call: .
clone_size: few
j_call: TRBJ2-7
v_call: TRBV29-1